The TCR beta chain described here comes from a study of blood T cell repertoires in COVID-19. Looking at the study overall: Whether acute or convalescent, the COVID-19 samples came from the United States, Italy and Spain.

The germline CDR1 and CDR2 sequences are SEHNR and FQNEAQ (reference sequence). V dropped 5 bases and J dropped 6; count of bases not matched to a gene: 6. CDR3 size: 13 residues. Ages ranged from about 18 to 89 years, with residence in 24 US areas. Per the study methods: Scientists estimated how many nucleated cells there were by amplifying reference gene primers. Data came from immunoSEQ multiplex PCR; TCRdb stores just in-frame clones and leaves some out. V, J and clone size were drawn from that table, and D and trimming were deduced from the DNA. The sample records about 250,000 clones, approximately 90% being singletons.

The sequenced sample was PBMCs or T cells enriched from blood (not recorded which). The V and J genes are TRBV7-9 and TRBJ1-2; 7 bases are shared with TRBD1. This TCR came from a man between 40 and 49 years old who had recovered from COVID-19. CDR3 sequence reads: CASSRDRSDGYTF. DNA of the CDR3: TGTGCCAGCAGCCGGGACAGAAGCGATGGCTACACCTTC.